Sequencing of this TCR beta chain was carried out in a study of graft-versus-host responses after intestinal transplantation. As for the study in general: Once they had received anti-thymocyte globulin induction, all recipients took tacrolimus and steroids for three to four years.

Study-level findings and limits: The authors found GvH clones in recipient marrow, some appearing first in ileum or blood. There was an association between peak levels of circulating GvH clones and early post-transplant HvG declines.

V lost 6 bases to trimming and J lost 4 bases, with 18 bases between them. Germline lookup yields CDR1 SGHAT and CDR2 FQNNGV. The CDR3 sequence is 15 residues long. The method was immunoSEQ multiplex PCR; TCRdb's version includes in-frame clones alone and lacks a portion of them. The sample lists about 100,000 clones, more than 75% occurring once. Note on this clone: Its cognate antigen is unknown.

This chain links TRBV11-2 with TRBJ1-2, with a weak D call TRBD1 (6 bases). This sample comprised unstimulated CD4+ T cells sorted from spleen or lymph node cells, obtained before transplant. This receptor was taken from a human donor who was the organ donor for an intestinal transplant. CDR3 region: CASSQPGGASYGYTF. For the CDR3, the DNA is TGTGCCAGCAGTCAACCCGGGGGGGCCAGCTATGGCTACACCTTC.